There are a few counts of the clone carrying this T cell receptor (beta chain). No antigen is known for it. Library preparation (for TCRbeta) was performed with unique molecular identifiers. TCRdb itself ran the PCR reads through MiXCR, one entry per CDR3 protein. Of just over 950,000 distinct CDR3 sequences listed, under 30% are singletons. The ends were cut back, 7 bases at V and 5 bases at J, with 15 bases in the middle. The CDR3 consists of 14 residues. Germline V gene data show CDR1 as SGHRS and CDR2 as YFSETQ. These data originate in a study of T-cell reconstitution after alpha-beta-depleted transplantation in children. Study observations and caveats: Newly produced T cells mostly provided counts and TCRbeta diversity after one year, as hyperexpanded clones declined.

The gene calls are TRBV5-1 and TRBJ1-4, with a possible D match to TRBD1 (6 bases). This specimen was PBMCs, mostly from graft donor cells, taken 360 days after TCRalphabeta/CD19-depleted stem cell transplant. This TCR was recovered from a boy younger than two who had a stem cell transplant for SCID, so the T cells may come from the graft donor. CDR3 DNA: TGCGCCAGCGCACTTGGAGGGGGAAATGAAAAACTGTTTTTT. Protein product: CASALGGGNEKLFF.